The source of this TCR beta chain is a study of shared clonotypes between healthy human individuals. Study results and limitations: Sampling included only blood; tissue repertoires likely differ.

On this clone itself: Antigen unknown.

V shed 4 bases and J 7 bases; nucleotides not matched to a gene: 12. The CDR3 sequence is 17 residues long. Per germline, CDR1 SGHRS and CDR2 YFSETQ. Libraries were prepared by immunoSEQ multiplex PCR; TCRdb keeps only in-frame clonotypes and omits some of them. The table records 300,000 to 350,000 clones, over 70% of them present only once. The receptor's source is a man aged 30-40 years in good health. Sequenced sample: memory CD4+ T cells sorted from blood. Subset denoted: CD45RA-negative fraction. The chain combines TRBV5-1 with TRBJ2-1, with TRBD2 matching over 12 bases. Written as DNA, the CDR3 is TGCGCCAGCAGCGCGGCGGCTAGCGGGAGGGCGGGTAATGAGCAGTTCTTC. Protein product: CASSAAASGRAGNEQFF.